The clone carrying this T cell receptor beta chain was counted only a few times. This entry comes from a study of blood T cell repertoires in COVID-19. Overall study context: From the United States, Italy and Spain came samples of acute and convalescent COVID-19. Sources were T cells, B-cell-depleted T cells, or PBMCs; the material itself was cDNA or gDNA.

Germline V gives CDR1 SQVTM, CDR2 ANQGSEA. Deletions cut 7 bases from V and 4 bases from J, with 11 bases between. The CDR3 consists of 12 residues. Original methodology: Counts of nucleated cells, estimated from reference gene primer amplification, were obtained. Produced via immunoSEQ multiplex PCR; TCRdb's table is partial and in-frame only. V, J and clone size derive from that table, while D and trimming were established from the DNA sequence. The top ten clones hold approximately 23% of a sample with under 25,000 clones, around four fifths of them seen once. Material: peripheral blood. The genes are TRBV29-1 and TRBJ1-3; D is possibly TRBD1 (6 bases). The TCR was taken from a man older than 75 with active or convalescent COVID-19. This CDR3 is CSARTAGNTIYF. DNA for the CDR3: TGCAGCGCCCGGACAGCCGGAAACACCATATATTTT.